The rows below give T cell receptor beta chains drawn from one sample of a study of cytomegalovirus exposure and HLA in healthy donors. Produced via immunoSEQ multiplex PCR; TCRdb's table is partial and in-frame only. Among about 130,000 clones listed, over 70% were seen once. Material: PBMCs. The source is a woman in her late teens or twenties in good health and CMV-seronegative. Each CDR3 is given with its conserved first and last residue. D genes are given only for firm matches. The size entry is marked missing in some rows and otherwise reads once, few, many or a size class.

d_gene: .
abundance: few
j_gene: TRBJ1-2
v_gene: TRBV2
CDR3aa: CASVSPRGNYGYTF
CDR3nt: TGTGCCAGCGTCTCCCCCAGGGGCAACTATGGCTACACCTTC

d_gene: TRBD2
abundance: .
j_gene: TRBJ2-1
v_gene: TRBV19
CDR3aa: CASSEGGVYNEQFF
CDR3nt: TGTGCCAGTAGTGAGGGAGGGGTCTACAATGAGCAGTTCTTC

d_gene: .
abundance: .
j_gene: TRBJ2-7
v_gene: TRBV2
CDR3aa: CASFREPREQYF
CDR3nt: TGTGCCAGCTTCCGGGAGCCACGCGAGCAGTACTTC

d_gene: .
abundance: .
j_gene: TRBJ2-7
v_gene: TRBV2
CDR3aa: CASISGTYEQYF
CDR3nt: TGTGCCAGCATTTCGGGAACCTACGAGCAGTACTTC

d_gene: TRBD1
abundance: few
j_gene: TRBJ1-2
v_gene: TRBV6-5
CDR3aa: CASSYSTGGRVGYTF
CDR3nt: TGTGCCAGCAGTTACTCGACAGGGGGCAGGGTTGGCTACACCTTC

d_gene: .
abundance: .
j_gene: TRBJ2-2
v_gene: TRBV27
CDR3aa: CASSLAPGGTGELFF
CDR3nt: TGTGCCAGCAGTTTGGCCCCCGGCGGTACCGGGGAGCTGTTTTTT

d_gene: TRBD2
abundance: .
j_gene: TRBJ2-3
v_gene: TRBV19
CDR3aa: CASSYITSGRIPDTQYF
CDR3nt: TGTGCCAGTAGTTACATTACTAGCGGGAGAATCCCAGATACGCAGTATTTT

d_gene: .
abundance: .
j_gene: TRBJ1-1
v_gene: TRBV27
CDR3aa: CASSSVNTEAFF
CDR3nt: TGTGCCAGCAGTTCCGTGAACACTGAAGCTTTCTTT

d_gene: TRBD2
abundance: once
j_gene: TRBJ2-3
v_gene: TRBV10-3
CDR3aa: CAIRGGLADTDTQYF
CDR3nt: TGTGCCATCAGGGGGGGACTAGCGGACACAGATACGCAGTATTTT

d_gene: TRBD1
abundance: .
j_gene: TRBJ2-5
v_gene: TRBV7-9
CDR3aa: CASSLGDRGLETQYF
CDR3nt: TGTGCCAGCAGCTTAGGGGACAGGGGTCTTGAGACCCAGTACTTC

d_gene: TRBD2
abundance: few
j_gene: TRBJ2-5
v_gene: TRBV9
CDR3aa: CASSEGRTIAGETQYF
CDR3nt: TGTGCCAGCAGCGAGGGCAGAACCATAGCGGGAGAGACCCAGTACTTC

d_gene: .
abundance: .
j_gene: TRBJ1-5
v_gene: TRBV27
CDR3aa: CASSLSGSSNQPQHF
CDR3nt: TGTGCCAGCAGTTTATCCGGTAGTAGCAATCAGCCCCAGCATTTT

d_gene: .
abundance: .
j_gene: TRBJ2-7
v_gene: TRBV19
CDR3aa: CASSRTPF
CDR3nt: TGTGCCAGTAGCCGGACTCCGTTC

d_gene: .
abundance: once
j_gene: TRBJ1-2
v_gene: TRBV15
CDR3aa: CATSRGGLEYGYTF
CDR3nt: TGTGCCACCAGCAGAGGGGGACTCGAATATGGCTACACCTTC

d_gene: TRBD2
abundance: .
j_gene: TRBJ2-1
v_gene: TRBV5-4
CDR3aa: CASSLVAGGPLNEQFF
CDR3nt: TGTGCCAGCAGCTTGGTGGCGGGAGGGCCCCTCAATGAGCAGTTCTTC

d_gene: .
abundance: .
j_gene: TRBJ2-1
v_gene: TRBV29-1
CDR3aa: CSVRLVTGGYNEQFF
CDR3nt: TGCAGCGTTAGACTAGTGACCGGAGGATACAATGAGCAGTTCTTC

d_gene: TRBD1
abundance: .
j_gene: TRBJ2-3
v_gene: TRBV5-1
CDR3aa: CASSYQQGAADTQYF
CDR3nt: TGCGCCAGCAGCTATCAACAGGGGGCGGCAGATACGCAGTATTTT

d_gene: .
abundance: .
j_gene: TRBJ1-1
v_gene: TRBV10-1
CDR3aa: CASSMANTEAFF
CDR3nt: TGCGCCAGCAGCATGGCGAACACTGAAGCTTTCTTT

d_gene: .
abundance: once
j_gene: TRBJ2-5
v_gene: TRBV30
CDR3aa: CAWSQGETQYF
CDR3nt: TGTGCCTGGAGTCAGGGGGAGACCCAGTACTTC

d_gene: .
abundance: .
j_gene: TRBJ1-1
v_gene: TRBV7-9
CDR3aa: CASSLMGAEDTEAFF
CDR3nt: TGTGCCAGCAGCTTAATGGGGGCCGAGGACACTGAAGCTTTCTTT

d_gene: .
abundance: .
j_gene: TRBJ2-2
v_gene: TRBV7-2
CDR3aa: CASSLVFGTRENGELFF
CDR3nt: TGTGCCAGCAGCTTAGTTTTTGGGACTCGTGAAAACGGGGAGCTGTTTTTT

d_gene: .
abundance: .
j_gene: TRBJ2-3
v_gene: TRBV7-9
CDR3aa: CASTTGEELHIHTQYF
CDR3nt: TGTGCCAGCACCACCGGGGAGGAACTACACATACATACGCAGTATTTT

d_gene: TRBD2
abundance: .
j_gene: TRBJ2-7
v_gene: TRBV7-9
CDR3aa: CASSYSIGLAGDEQYF
CDR3nt: TGTGCCAGCAGCTACTCGATCGGGCTAGCGGGAGACGAGCAGTACTTC

d_gene: .
abundance: .
j_gene: TRBJ2-5
v_gene: TRBV2
CDR3aa: CASGQRQETQYF
CDR3nt: TGTGCCAGCGGCCAGAGGCAAGAGACCCAGTACTTC

d_gene: .
abundance: .
j_gene: TRBJ2-7
v_gene: TRBV7-2
CDR3aa: CASSLLADSYEQYF
CDR3nt: TGTGCCAGCAGCTTATTAGCGGACTCCTACGAGCAGTACTTC

d_gene: .
abundance: few
j_gene: TRBJ2-2
v_gene: TRBV4-1
CDR3aa: CASSHPGGELFF
CDR3nt: TGCGCCAGCAGCCACCCCGGGGGGGAGCTGTTTTTT

d_gene: .
abundance: once
j_gene: TRBJ1-4
v_gene: TRBV27
CDR3aa: CASSLSRGSEKLFF
CDR3nt: TGTGCCAGCAGTTTGTCCAGGGGAAGTGAAAAACTGTTTTTT

d_gene: .
abundance: .
j_gene: TRBJ1-2
v_gene: TRBV5-1
CDR3aa: CASTAGVGYGYTF
CDR3nt: TGCGCCAGCACGGCCGGAGTTGGATATGGCTACACCTTC